This T cell receptor beta chain was obtained from a study of cytomegalovirus exposure and HLA in healthy donors. Generated by immunoSEQ multiplex PCR, the TCRdb table keeps only in-frame clones and is missing some. The sample consists of fewer than 250,000 clones, less than 90% of them appearing once. The clonotype originates from a woman aged 18-29 years in good health and CMV-seronegative. Sequenced material: PBMCs.

The CDR3 coding sequence is TGTGCCATCAAAAAGACTAGCACAACAGATACGCAGTATTTT. It yields the protein CAIKKTSTTDTQYF. The rearrangement links TRBV10-3 to TRBJ2-3, with 7 positions matching TRBD2. The CDR3 is 14 amino acids. Germline V gene sequence: CDR1 ENHRY, CDR2 SYGVKD. V shed 7 bases and J 3 bases; nucleotides not matched to a gene: 7.